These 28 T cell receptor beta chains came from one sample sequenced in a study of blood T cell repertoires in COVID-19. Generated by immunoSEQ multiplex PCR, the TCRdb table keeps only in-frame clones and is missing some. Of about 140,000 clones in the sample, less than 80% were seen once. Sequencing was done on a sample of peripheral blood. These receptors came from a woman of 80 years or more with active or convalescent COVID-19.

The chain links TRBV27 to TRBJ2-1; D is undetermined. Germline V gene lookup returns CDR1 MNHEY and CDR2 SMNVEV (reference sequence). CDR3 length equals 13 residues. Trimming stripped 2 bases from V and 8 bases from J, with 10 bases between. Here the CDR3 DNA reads TGTGCCAGCAGTTTAAGGCTTCGGGATGAGCAGTTCTTC. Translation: CASSLRLRDEQFF.

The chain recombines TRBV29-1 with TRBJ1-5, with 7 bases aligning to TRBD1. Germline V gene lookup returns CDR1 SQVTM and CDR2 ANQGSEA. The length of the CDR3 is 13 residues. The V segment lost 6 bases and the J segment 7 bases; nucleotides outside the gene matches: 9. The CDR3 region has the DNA TGCAGCGTAGATCAGGGGGTCGGCCAGCCCCAGCATTTT. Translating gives CSVDQGVGQPQHF.

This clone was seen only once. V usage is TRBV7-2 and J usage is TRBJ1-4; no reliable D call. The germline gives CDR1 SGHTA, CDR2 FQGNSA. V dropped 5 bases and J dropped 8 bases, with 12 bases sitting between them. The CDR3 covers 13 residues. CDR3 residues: CASSRGVEEKLFF. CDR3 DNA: TGTGCCAGCAGCAGAGGAGTTGAAGAAAAACTGTTTTTT.

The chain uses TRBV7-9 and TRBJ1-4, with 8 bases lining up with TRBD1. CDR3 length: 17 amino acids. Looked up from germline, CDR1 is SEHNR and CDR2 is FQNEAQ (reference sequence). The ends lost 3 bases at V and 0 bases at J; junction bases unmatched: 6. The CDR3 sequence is CASSFFDRGTTNEKLFF. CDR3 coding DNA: TGTGCCAGCAGCTTTTTTGACAGGGGAACAACTAATGAAAAACTGTTTTTT.

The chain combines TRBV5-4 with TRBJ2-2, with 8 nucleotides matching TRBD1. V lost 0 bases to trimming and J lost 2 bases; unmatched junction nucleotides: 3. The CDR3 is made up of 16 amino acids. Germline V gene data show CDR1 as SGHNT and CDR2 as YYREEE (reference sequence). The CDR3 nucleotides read TGTGCCAGCAGCTTGGGGGCAGGGGGCAACACCGGGGAGCTGTTTTTT. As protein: CASSLGAGGNTGELFF.

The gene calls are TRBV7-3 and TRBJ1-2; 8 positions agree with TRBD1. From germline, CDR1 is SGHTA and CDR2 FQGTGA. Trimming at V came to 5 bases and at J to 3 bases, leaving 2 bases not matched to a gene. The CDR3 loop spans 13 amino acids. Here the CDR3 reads CASSPTGDYGYTF. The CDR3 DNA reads TGTGCCAGCAGCCCGACAGGGGACTATGGCTACACCTTC.

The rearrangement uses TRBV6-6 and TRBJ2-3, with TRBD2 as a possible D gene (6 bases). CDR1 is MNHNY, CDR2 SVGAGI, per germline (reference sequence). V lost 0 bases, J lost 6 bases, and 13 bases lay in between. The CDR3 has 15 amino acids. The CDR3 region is CASSYSGRSGDTQYF. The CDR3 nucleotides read TGTGCCAGCAGTTACTCGGGGAGGTCGGGCGATACGCAGTATTTT.

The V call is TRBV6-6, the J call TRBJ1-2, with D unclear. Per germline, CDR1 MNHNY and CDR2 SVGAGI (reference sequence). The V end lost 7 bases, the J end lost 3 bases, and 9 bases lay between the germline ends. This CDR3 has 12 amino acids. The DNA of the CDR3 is TGTGCCAGCACCTCCGGGGACTATGGCTACACCTTC. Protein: CASTSGDYGYTF.

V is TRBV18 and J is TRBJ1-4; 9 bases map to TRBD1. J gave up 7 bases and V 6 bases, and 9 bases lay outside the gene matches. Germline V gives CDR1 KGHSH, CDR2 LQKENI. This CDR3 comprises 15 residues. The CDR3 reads CASSPSQGAGEKLFF. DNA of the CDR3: TGTGCCAGCTCCCCTTCACAGGGGGCCGGTGAAAAACTGTTTTTT.

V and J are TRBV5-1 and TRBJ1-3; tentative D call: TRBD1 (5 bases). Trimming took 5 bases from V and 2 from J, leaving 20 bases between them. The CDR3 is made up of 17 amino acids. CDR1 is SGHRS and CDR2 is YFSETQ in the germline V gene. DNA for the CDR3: TGCGCCAGCAGTACGGGCGGGGGTATGACTGCTGGAAACACCATATATTTT. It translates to CASSTGGGMTAGNTIYF.

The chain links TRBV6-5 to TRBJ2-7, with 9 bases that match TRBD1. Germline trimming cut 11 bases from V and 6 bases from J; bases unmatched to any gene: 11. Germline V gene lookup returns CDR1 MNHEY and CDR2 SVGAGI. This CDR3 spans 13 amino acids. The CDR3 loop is CAGAGTGSTEQYF. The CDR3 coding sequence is TGTGCCGGTGCCGGGACAGGGTCCACCGAGCAGTACTTC.

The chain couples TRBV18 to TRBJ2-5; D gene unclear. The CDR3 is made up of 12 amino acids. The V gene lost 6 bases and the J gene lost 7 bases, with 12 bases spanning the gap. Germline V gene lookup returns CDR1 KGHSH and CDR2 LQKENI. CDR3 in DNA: TGTGCCAGCTCCTCTCCCCCGGGGACCCAGTACTTC. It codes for CASSSPPGTQYF.

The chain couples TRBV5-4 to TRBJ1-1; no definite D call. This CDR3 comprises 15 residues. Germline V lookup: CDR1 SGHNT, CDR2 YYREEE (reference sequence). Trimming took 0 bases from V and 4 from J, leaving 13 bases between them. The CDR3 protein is CASSLEQSLPTEAFF. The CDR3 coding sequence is TGTGCCAGCAGCTTGGAACAGTCTTTACCCACTGAAGCTTTCTTT.

The CDR3 DNA is TGCGCCAGCAGCCTTGGGACGCGGGGGGTGATAGAAGCTTTCTTT. Translated, it gives CASSLGTRGVIEAFF. This rearrangement joins TRBV5-1 to TRBJ1-1; D possibly corresponds to TRBD1 (5 bases). Trimming stripped 4 bases from V and 8 bases from J, with 21 bases between. Germline V gives CDR1 SGHRS, CDR2 YFSETQ. This CDR3 has 15 residues.

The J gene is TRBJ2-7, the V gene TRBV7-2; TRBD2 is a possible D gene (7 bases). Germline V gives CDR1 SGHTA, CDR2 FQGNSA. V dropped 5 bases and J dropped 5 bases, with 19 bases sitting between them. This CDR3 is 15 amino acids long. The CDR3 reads CASSTPGGRADEQYF. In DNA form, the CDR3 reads TGTGCCAGCAGCACCCCCGGGGGGCGAGCGGACGAGCAGTACTTC.

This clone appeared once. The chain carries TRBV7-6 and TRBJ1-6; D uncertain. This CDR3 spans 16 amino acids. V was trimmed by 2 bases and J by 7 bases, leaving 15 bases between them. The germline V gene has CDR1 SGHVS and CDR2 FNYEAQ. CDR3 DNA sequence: TGTGCCAGCAGCTTAAACGCTCGGGGATCAAATTCACCCCTCCACTTT. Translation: CASSLNARGSNSPLHF.

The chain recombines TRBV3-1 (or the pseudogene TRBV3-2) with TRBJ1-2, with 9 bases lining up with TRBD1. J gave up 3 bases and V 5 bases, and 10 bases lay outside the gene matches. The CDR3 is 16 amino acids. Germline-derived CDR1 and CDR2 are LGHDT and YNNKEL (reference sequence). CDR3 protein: CASSDSGQGRYYGYTF. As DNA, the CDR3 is TGTGCCAGCAGCGACAGCGGACAGGGGCGCTACTATGGCTACACCTTC.

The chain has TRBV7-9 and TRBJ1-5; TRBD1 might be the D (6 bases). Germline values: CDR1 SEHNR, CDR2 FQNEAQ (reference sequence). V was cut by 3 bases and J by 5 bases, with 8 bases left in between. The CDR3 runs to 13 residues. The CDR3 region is CASSLSGDQPQHF. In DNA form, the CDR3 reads TGTGCCAGCAGCTTGTCAGGGGATCAGCCCCAGCATTTT.

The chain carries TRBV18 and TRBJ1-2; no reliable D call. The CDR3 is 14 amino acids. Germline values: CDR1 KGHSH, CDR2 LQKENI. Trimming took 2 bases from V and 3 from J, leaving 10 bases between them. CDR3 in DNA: TGTGCCAGCTCACCAGTAGGGAGTGACTATGGCTACACCTTC. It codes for CASSPVGSDYGYTF. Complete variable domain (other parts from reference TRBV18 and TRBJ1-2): NAGVMQNPRHLVRRRGQEARLRCSPMKGHSHVYWYRQLPEEGLKFMVYLQKENIIDESGMPKERFSAEFPKEGPSILRIQQVVRGDSAAYFCASSPVGSDYGYTFGSGTRLTVV.

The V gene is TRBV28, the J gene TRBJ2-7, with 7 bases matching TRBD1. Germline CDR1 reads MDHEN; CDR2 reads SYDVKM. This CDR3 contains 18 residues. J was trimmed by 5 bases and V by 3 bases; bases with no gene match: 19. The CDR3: CASSLAGGSSNGFDEQYF. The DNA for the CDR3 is TGTGCCAGCAGTTTGGCAGGGGGTTCGAGCAATGGTTTTGACGAGCAGTACTTC.

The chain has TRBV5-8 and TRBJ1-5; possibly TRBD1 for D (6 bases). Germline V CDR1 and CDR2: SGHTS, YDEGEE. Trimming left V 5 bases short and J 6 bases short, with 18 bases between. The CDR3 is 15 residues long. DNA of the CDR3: TGTGCCAGCAGAAAAACAGGGTATAGGAGTCAGCCCCAGCATTTT. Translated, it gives CASRKTGYRSQPQHF.

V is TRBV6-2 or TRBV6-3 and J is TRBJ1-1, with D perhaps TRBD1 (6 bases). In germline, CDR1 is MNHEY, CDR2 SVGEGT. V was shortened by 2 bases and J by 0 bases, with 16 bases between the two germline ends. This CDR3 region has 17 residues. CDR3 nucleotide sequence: TGTGCCAGCAGTTACGGGAATACAGGGAGCATGAACACTGAAGCTTTCTTT. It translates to CASSYGNTGSMNTEAFF.

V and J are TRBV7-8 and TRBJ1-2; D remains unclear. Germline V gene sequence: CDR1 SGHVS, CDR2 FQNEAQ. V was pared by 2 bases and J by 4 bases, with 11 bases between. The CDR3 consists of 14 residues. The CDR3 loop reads CASSLQYSTYGYTF. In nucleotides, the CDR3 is TGTGCCAGCAGCTTACAGTACAGTACCTATGGCTACACCTTC. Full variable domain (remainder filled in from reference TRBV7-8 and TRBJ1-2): GAGVSQSPRYKVAKRGQDVALRCDPISGHVSLFWYQQALGQGPEFLTYFQNEAQLDKSGLPSDRFFAERPEGSVSTLKIQRTQQEDSAVYLCASSLQYSTYGYTFGSGTRLTVV.

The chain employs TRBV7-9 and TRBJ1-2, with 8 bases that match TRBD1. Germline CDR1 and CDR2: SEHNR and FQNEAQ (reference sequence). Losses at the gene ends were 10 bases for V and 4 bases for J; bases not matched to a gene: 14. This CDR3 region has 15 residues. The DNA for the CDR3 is TGTGCCATCCCTGGATACGGGACAGGAGTCTATGGCTACACCTTC. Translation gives CAIPGYGTGVYGYTF. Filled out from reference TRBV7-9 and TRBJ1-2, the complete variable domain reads DTGVSQNPRHKITKRGQNVTFRCDPISEHNRLYWYRQTLGQGPEFLTYFQNEAQLEKSRLLSDRFSAERPKGSFSTLEIQRTEQGDSAMYLCAIPGYGTGVYGYTFGSGTRLTVV.

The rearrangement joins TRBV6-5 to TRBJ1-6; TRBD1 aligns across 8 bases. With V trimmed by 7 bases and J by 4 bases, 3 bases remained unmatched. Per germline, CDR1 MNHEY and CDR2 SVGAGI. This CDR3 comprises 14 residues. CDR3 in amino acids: CASNQGAYNSPLHF. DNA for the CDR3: TGTGCCAGCAACCAGGGGGCGTATAATTCACCCCTCCACTTT.

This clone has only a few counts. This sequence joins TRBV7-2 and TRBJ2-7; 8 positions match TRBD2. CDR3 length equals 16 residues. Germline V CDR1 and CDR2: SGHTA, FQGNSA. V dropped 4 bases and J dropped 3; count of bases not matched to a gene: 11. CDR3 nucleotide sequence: TGTGCCAGCAGCTGGACCGGGACTAGTGATGTCTACGAGCAGTACTTC. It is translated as CASSWTGTSDVYEQYF.

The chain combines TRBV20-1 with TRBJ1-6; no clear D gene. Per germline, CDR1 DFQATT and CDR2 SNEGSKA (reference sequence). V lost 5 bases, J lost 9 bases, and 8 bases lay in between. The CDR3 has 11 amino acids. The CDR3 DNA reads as TGCAGTGCTTCGGGGAGTTCACCCCTCCACTTT. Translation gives CSASGSSPLHF.

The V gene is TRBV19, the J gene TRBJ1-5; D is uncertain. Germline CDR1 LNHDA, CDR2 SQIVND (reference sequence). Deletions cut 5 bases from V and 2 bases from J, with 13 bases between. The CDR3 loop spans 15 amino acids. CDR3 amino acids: CASSLRRGGNQPQHF. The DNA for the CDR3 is TGTGCCAGTAGTTTACGGCGGGGTGGCAATCAGCCCCAGCATTTT. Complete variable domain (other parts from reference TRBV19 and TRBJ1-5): DGGITQSPKYLFRKEGQNVTLSCEQNLNHDAMYWYRQDPGQGLRLIYYSQIVNDFQKGDIAEGYSVSREKKESFPLTVTSAQKNPTAFYLCASSLRRGGNQPQHFGDGTRLSIL.